This T cell receptor (beta chain) stems from a study of control samples from healthy donors and cancer patients. The CDR3 loop spans 19 amino acids. After removal of 1 base from V and 0 bases from J, the junction contained 9 bases not matched to a gene. In germline, CDR1 is MGHRA, CDR2 YSYEKL. Measured with immunoSEQ multiplex PCR; TCRdb has only the in-frame clones, and not every one. In the table there are roughly 90,000 clones, approximately 82% of which are singletons. The sequenced material came from blood. The chain couples TRBV4-1 to TRBJ2-6, with 7 nucleotides matching TRBD1. The clonotype was recovered from a woman aged 55-75 years in good health. The CDR3 DNA reads TGCGCCAGCAGCCAAGTATCCGGGACAGCCATCTCTGGGGCCAACGTCCTGACTTTC. This sequence encodes CASSQVSGTAISGANVLTF.